This entry lists 3 T cell receptor beta chains sequenced from one sample in a study of T cell responses to AZD1222 COVID-19 vaccine. Profiling relied on immunoSEQ multiplex PCR, and the TCRdb table lists in-frame clones only, not all of them. The sample has approximately 110,000 clones; 85% to 90% are singletons. Sequences were derived from peripheral blood, sampled on day 0 of AZD1222 vaccination. The source of these receptors is an adult in good health.

This clone is a singleton in its sample. V and J are TRBV10-1 and TRBJ1-1, with unresolved D. From germline, CDR1 is WNHNN and CDR2 SYGVQD (reference sequence). V was shortened by 11 bases and J by 0 bases, with 16 bases between the two germline ends. The length of the CDR3 is 14 residues. The CDR3 sequence is CALRYGGLNTEAFF. The DNA of the CDR3 is TGCGCCCTGCGGTACGGCGGATTGAACACTGAAGCTTTCTTT.

The rearrangement uses TRBV2 and TRBJ2-5; perhaps TRBD1 as D (5 bases). From germline, CDR1 is SNHLY and CDR2 FYNNEI. This CDR3 contains 14 residues. Trimming stripped 3 bases from V and 5 bases from J, with 13 bases between. The CDR3, as DNA: TGTGCCAGCAGTGACAATCAGGGAAAGGAGACCCAGTACTTC. Its protein is CASSDNQGKETQYF.

The V and J genes are TRBV16 and TRBJ2-7; 9 bases line up with TRBD1. The CDR3 sequence is 17 residues long. V lost 8 bases and J lost 4; bases outside the gene matches: 18. Germline V lookup: CDR1 KGHSY, CDR2 FQNENV. CDR3 region: CASSTRWDRALGYEQYF. CDR3 nucleotides: TGTGCCAGCTCAACCAGGTGGGACAGGGCGCTTGGTTACGAGCAGTACTTC.